The sequence of this T cell receptor (beta chain) was determined in a study of shared clonotypes between healthy human individuals. The V end was cut by 0 bases, the J end by 4 bases, with 7 bases between. The CDR3 covers 13 residues. Germline V gives CDR1 MNHEY, CDR2 SVGAGI. The assay was carried out at the deep level. The method was immunoSEQ multiplex PCR; TCRdb's version includes in-frame clones alone and lacks a portion of them. The table has about 1,500,000 clones, roughly 96% seen once. Comment on this clone: Other nucleotide sequences from this sample produce the same CDR3.

V usage is TRBV6-5 and J usage is TRBJ2-7, with D maybe TRBD2 (5 bases). The sequence derives from a man aged 30 to 45 in good health. Sequencing was carried out using naive CD4+ T cells sorted from blood. Specified subset: CD45RA+ positively selected. As DNA, the CDR3 is TGTGCCAGCAGTTACTCGACGGGATACGAGCAGTACTTC. Translating it yields CASSYSTGYEQYF.